The source of this T cell receptor (beta chain) is a study of long-term antiretroviral therapy in people with HIV. Researchers ran immunoSEQ v3.0 at survey level. About 35,000-55,000 T-cell genomes per sample were the sequencing target. TCRdb's table, derived via immunoSEQ multiplex PCR, lists solely in-frame clones and lacks some. This repertoire shows more than 15,000 clones, 75% to 85% found once; its top ten account for roughly 8.6%. Worth noting for this clone: Its antigen remains unknown.

Study results and limitations: Repertoires with HIV possessed tighter CDR3 length spans than those of controls.

Sequences were derived from unsorted PBMCs, sampled 0.3 years before starting antiretroviral therapy. This clonotype was obtained from a man in his forties or fifties with HIV.

The CDR3 DNA sequence: TGTGCCAGCAGCGTACAGGTGAGTGGAGTCGACGAGCAGTACTTC. It yields the protein CASSVQVSGVDEQYF. V gene TRBV9 combines with J gene TRBJ2-7; D gene unclear. Germline V gives CDR1 SGDLS, CDR2 YYNGEE. The CDR3 runs 15 residues. With 1 base removed from V and 5 bases from J, the gap between germline ends came to 16 bases.